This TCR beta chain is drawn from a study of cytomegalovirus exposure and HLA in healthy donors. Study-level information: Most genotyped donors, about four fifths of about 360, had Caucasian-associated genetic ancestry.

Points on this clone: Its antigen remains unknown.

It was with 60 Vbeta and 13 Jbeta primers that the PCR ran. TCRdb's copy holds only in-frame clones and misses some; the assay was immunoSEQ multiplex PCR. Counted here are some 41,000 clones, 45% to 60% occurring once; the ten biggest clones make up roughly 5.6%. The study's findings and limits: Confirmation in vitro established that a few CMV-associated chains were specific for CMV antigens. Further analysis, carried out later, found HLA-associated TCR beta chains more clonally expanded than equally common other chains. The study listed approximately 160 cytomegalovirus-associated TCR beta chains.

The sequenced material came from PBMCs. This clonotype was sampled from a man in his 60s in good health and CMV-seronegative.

CDR3 protein: CSVRPGENHTF. The CDR3 nucleotides read TGCAGCGTGAGGCCAGGGGAAAATCACACCTTC. V gene TRBV29-1 combines with J gene TRBJ1-2; D is possibly TRBD1 (6 bases). Trimming shortened V by 6 bases and J by 12 bases, and 17 bases separated the two germline ends. The germline gives CDR1 SQVTM, CDR2 ANQGSEA. The CDR3 sequence is 11 residues long.